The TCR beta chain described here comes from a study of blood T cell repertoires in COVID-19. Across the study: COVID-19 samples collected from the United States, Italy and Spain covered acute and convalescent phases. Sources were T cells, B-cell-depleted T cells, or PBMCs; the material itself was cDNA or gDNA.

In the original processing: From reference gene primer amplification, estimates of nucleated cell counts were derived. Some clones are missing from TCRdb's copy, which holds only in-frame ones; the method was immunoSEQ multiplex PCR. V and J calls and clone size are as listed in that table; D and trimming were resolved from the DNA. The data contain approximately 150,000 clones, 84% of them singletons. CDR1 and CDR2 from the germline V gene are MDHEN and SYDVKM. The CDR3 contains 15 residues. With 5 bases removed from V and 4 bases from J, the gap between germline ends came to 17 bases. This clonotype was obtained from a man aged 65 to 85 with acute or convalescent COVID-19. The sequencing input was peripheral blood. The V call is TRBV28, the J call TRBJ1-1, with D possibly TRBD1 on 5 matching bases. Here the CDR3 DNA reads TGTGCCAGCAGTCTACCGACAGAGCCGGGCACTGAAGCTTTCTTT. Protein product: CASSLPTEPGTEAFF.